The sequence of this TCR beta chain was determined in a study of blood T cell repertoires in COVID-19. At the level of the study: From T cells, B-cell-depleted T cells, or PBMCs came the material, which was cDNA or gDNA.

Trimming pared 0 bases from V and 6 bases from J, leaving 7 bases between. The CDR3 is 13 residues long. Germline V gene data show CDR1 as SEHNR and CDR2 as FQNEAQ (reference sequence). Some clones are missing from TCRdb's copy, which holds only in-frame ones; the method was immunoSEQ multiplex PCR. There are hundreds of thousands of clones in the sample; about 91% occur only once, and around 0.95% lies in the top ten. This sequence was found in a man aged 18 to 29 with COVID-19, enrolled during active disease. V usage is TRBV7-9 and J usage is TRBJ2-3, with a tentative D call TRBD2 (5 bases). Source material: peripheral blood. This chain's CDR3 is CASSLAASDTQYF. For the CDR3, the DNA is TGTGCCAGCAGCTTAGCGGCTAGCGATACGCAGTATTTT.